These T cell receptor beta chains were read from a single sample in a study of T-cell reconstitution after alpha-beta-depleted transplantation in children. From the PCR reads, TCRdb called clonotypes with MiXCR, one entry per CDR3 protein. The profile covers around 440,000 distinct CDR3 sequences, with 16% appearing a single time and approximately 29% taken by the ten largest. The material sequenced was PBMCs, mostly from graft donor cells, taken 360 days after TCRalphabeta/CD19-depleted stem cell transplant. All receptors come from a boy younger than two who had a stem cell transplant for Wiskott-Aldrich syndrome, so the T cells may come from the graft donor. CDR3s include the opening cysteine and the closing phenylalanine or tryptophan. Fields, in order: J gene, D gene, clone size, V gene, CDR3 protein, CDR3 DNA. The D gene is left open where the match is weak. Not every row has a clone size; where given, it reads once, few, many or a size class.

j_gene: TRBJ2-5
d_gene: TRBD1
abundance: few
v_gene: TRBV4-1
CDR3aa: CASSQAPVWQGAQETQYF
CDR3nt: TGCGCCAGCAGCCAAGCGCCAGTTTGGCAGGGGGCACAAGAGACCCAGTACTTC

j_gene: TRBJ2-4
d_gene: TRBD1
abundance: few
v_gene: TRBV12-3/TRBV12-4
CDR3aa: CASRMGQGAKNIQYF
CDR3nt: TGTGCCAGCAGGATGGGACAGGGGGCCAAAAACATTCAGTACTTC

j_gene: TRBJ2-1
d_gene: TRBD2
abundance: NA
v_gene: TRBV7-6
CDR3aa: CASSFWRERSYEQFF
CDR3nt: TGTGCCAGCAGCTTTTGGCGGGAGAGAAGCTATGAGCAGTTCTTC

j_gene: TRBJ2-3
d_gene: NA
abundance: few
v_gene: TRBV20-1
CDR3aa: CSYLWYGTDTQYF
CDR3nt: TGCAGCTACCTTTGGTATGGCACAGATACGCAGTATTTT

j_gene: TRBJ1-1
d_gene: TRBD1
abundance: few
v_gene: TRBV10-3
CDR3aa: CAISAWMGQENTEAFF
CDR3nt: TGTGCCATCAGTGCCTGGATGGGACAGGAGAACACTGAAGCTTTCTTT

j_gene: TRBJ2-1
d_gene: NA
abundance: NA
v_gene: TRBV6-2/TRBV6-3
CDR3aa: CASSSFQGEWAYNEQFF
CDR3nt: TGTGCCAGCAGCTCTTTTCAGGGTGAATGGGCCTACAATGAGCAGTTCTTC

j_gene: TRBJ2-3
d_gene: NA
abundance: NA
v_gene: TRBV15
CDR3aa: CATSSQSWDTQYF
CDR3nt: TGTGCCACCAGCAGTCAGTCATGGGATACGCAGTATTTT

j_gene: TRBJ2-1
d_gene: NA
abundance: many
v_gene: TRBV4-1
CDR3aa: CASSQEGTRRNEQFF
CDR3nt: TGCGCCAGCAGCCAAGAGGGGACACGCCGCAATGAGCAGTTCTTC

j_gene: TRBJ2-5
d_gene: NA
abundance: NA
v_gene: TRBV12-3/TRBV12-4
CDR3aa: CASSPRLTPETQYF
CDR3nt: TGTGCCAGCAGTCCTCGACTGACCCCAGAGACCCAGTACTTC

j_gene: TRBJ2-5
d_gene: TRBD1
abundance: few
v_gene: TRBV15
CDR3aa: CATSRGGTGTQETQYF
CDR3nt: TGTGCCACCAGCAGAGGCGGGACAGGGACCCAAGAGACCCAGTACTTC

j_gene: TRBJ2-5
d_gene: TRBD2
abundance: few
v_gene: TRBV4-3
CDR3aa: CASSQDELEAGGRETQYF
CDR3nt: TGCGCCAGCAGCCAAGATGAGCTTGAAGCGGGAGGACGGGAGACCCAGTACTTC

j_gene: TRBJ2-7
d_gene: TRBD1
abundance: NA
v_gene: TRBV5-6
CDR3aa: CASSPLQGEYEQYF
CDR3nt: TGTGCCAGCAGCCCTTTACAGGGGGAGTACGAGCAGTACTTC

j_gene: TRBJ2-1
d_gene: NA
abundance: few
v_gene: TRBV20-1
CDR3aa: CSARDSRHNEQFF
CDR3nt: TGCAGTGCTAGAGATTCGCGCCACAATGAGCAGTTCTTC

j_gene: TRBJ2-5
d_gene: NA
abundance: many
v_gene: TRBV5-1
CDR3aa: CASSLMTEETQYF
CDR3nt: TGCGCCAGCAGCTTAATGACAGAAGAGACCCAGTACTTC

j_gene: TRBJ2-1
d_gene: TRBD2
abundance: NA
v_gene: TRBV6-1
CDR3aa: CASKGGRAGGQFF
CDR3nt: TGTGCCAGCAAAGGTGGGAGGGCTGGTGGGCAGTTCTTC

j_gene: TRBJ2-4
d_gene: NA
abundance: few
v_gene: TRBV20-1
CDR3aa: CSAGMAPTTKNIQYF
CDR3nt: TGCAGTGCCGGGATGGCCCCCACGACCAAAAACATTCAGTACTTC

j_gene: TRBJ1-2
d_gene: NA
abundance: NA
v_gene: TRBV28
CDR3aa: CASSLPVGSGYTF
CDR3nt: TGTGCCAGCAGTTTACCCGTGGGGAGTGGCTACACCTTC

j_gene: TRBJ2-5
d_gene: NA
abundance: NA
v_gene: TRBV6-5
CDR3aa: CASSYGRELLQETQYF
CDR3nt: TGTGCCAGCAGTTACGGGCGTGAGTTATTACAAGAGACCCAGTACTTC

j_gene: TRBJ2-1
d_gene: TRBD2
abundance: few
v_gene: TRBV2
CDR3aa: CASRGTSRNEQFF
CDR3nt: TGTGCCAGCAGAGGGACTAGTCGCAATGAGCAGTTCTTC

j_gene: TRBJ2-7
d_gene: NA
abundance: NA
v_gene: TRBV5-1
CDR3aa: CASSFFSQASGEQYF
CDR3nt: TGCGCCAGCAGCTTTTTCTCTCAAGCCTCGGGGGAGCAGTACTTC

j_gene: TRBJ2-4
d_gene: TRBD1
abundance: few
v_gene: TRBV28
CDR3aa: CASSLSRQGAAKNIQYF
CDR3nt: TGTGCCAGCAGTTTATCTCGCCAGGGGGCGGCCAAAAACATTCAGTACTTC

j_gene: TRBJ2-7
d_gene: TRBD1
abundance: many
v_gene: TRBV5-1
CDR3aa: CASSGRGRTYEQYF
CDR3nt: TGCGCCAGCAGCGGAAGGGGGCGAACCTACGAGCAGTACTTC

j_gene: TRBJ2-3
d_gene: NA
abundance: few
v_gene: TRBV6-4
CDR3aa: CASRRDFFTDTQYF
CDR3nt: TGTGCCAGCAGGAGGGACTTCTTCACAGATACGCAGTATTTT

j_gene: TRBJ2-2
d_gene: TRBD2
abundance: NA
v_gene: TRBV5-1
CDR3aa: CASSLLAGETGELFF
CDR3nt: TGCGCCAGCAGCTTACTAGCGGGAGAGACCGGGGAGCTGTTTTTT

j_gene: TRBJ1-2
d_gene: TRBD1
abundance: few
v_gene: TRBV2
CDR3aa: CASSGGQARGYTF
CDR3nt: TGTGCCAGCAGTGGGGGACAGGCTCGTGGCTACACCTTC

j_gene: TRBJ2-7
d_gene: TRBD1
abundance: NA
v_gene: TRBV4-1
CDR3aa: CASSQDSGTVGEQYF
CDR3nt: TGCGCCAGCAGCCAAGATTCCGGGACAGTCGGCGAGCAGTACTTC

j_gene: TRBJ2-7
d_gene: TRBD1
abundance: few
v_gene: TRBV29-1
CDR3aa: CSVAGTVTDEQYF
CDR3nt: TGCAGCGTTGCCGGGACAGTAACCGACGAGCAGTACTTC

j_gene: TRBJ1-1
d_gene: NA
abundance: few
v_gene: TRBV6-1
CDR3aa: CASSARGNTEAFF
CDR3nt: TGTGCCAGCAGTGCCAGGGGGAACACTGAAGCTTTCTTT

j_gene: TRBJ1-2
d_gene: NA
abundance: NA
v_gene: TRBV25-1
CDR3aa: CASSEKGNYGYTF
CDR3nt: TGTGCCAGCAGTGAAAAAGGGAATTATGGCTACACCTTC